This TCR beta chain was obtained from a study of blood T cell repertoires in COVID-19. Trimming pared 0 bases from V and 2 bases from J, leaving 7 bases between. The CDR3 is 14 residues long. Germline V gives CDR1 SGHAT, CDR2 FQNNGV. Libraries were prepared by immunoSEQ multiplex PCR; TCRdb keeps only in-frame clonotypes and omits some of them. The sample includes around 140,000 clones, about 91% of them seen just once. The source of this sequence is a human donor in a cohort sampled during active COVID-19. The sequenced sample consisted of peripheral blood. V and J are TRBV11-2 and TRBJ1-2; D unresolved. DNA for the CDR3: TGTGCCAGCAGCTTAGATCTGGCCAACTATGGCTACACCTTC. Translated: CASSLDLANYGYTF.